The 26 T cell receptor beta chains below all came from one sample that was sequenced in a study of OX40 agonist ivuxolimab in advanced cancers. Receptors were amplified or captured by the immunoSEQ multiplex PCR assay. In its TCRdb copy, this immuneACCESS table keeps in-frame sequences only and misses some clones. Where compared with another copy, unresolved V genes explain less than half of these, and the others have no known cause. This sample comprises roughly 48,000 clones, about 89% of them detected only once. The top ten constitute roughly a third of the sample. The sample was CD4+ or CD8+ T cells sorted from blood, taken in a trial of the OX40 agonist ivuxolimab. These receptors came from an adult with an advanced solid tumor such as melanoma, head and neck, liver or kidney cancer.

The rearrangement links TRBV27 to TRBJ1-5; D gene uncertain. The V and J ends lost 4 bases and 3 bases respectively, with 7 bases between them. The CDR3 length is 13 residues. The germline CDR1 and CDR2 sequences are MNHEY and SMNVEV (reference sequence). The CDR3 spells CASSYSPNQPQHF. The CDR3, as DNA: TGTGCCAGCAGTTACAGCCCCAATCAGCCCCAGCATTTT.

The chain combines TRBV6-6 with TRBJ2-1, with TRBD2 identical over 10 bases. CDR3 length: 15 amino acids. Looked up from germline, CDR1 is MNHNY and CDR2 is SVGAGI (reference sequence). V lost 6 bases to trimming and J lost 7 bases; unmatched junction nucleotides: 9. DNA of the CDR3: TGTGCCAGCAGCCCCCCAGCGGGAGGGCCGAATGAGCAGTTCTTC. This codes for CASSPPAGGPNEQFF.

The CDR3 DNA reads as TGTGCCAGCACCCCCCGGGACAGGGGACAGTCCTACGAGCAGTACTTC. Its protein is CASTPRDRGQSYEQYF. The V call is TRBV13, the J call TRBJ2-7; TRBD1 agrees at 10 bases. J gave up 1 base and V 7 bases, and 10 bases lay outside the gene matches. Germline CDR1 PRHDT, CDR2 FYEKMQ (reference sequence). This CDR3 has 16 amino acids.

This rearrangement joins TRBV5-6 to TRBJ2-1, with 9 bases that match TRBD2. V shed 3 bases and J 4 bases; nucleotides not matched to a gene: 2. The CDR3 runs to 14 residues. In germline, CDR1 is SGHDT, CDR2 YYEEEE. Here the CDR3 reads CASSSTSGYNEQFF. As DNA, the CDR3 is TGTGCCAGCAGCTCGACTAGCGGTTACAATGAGCAGTTCTTC.

J is TRBJ2-5 and V is TRBV6-5, with D perhaps TRBD1 (5 bases). Germline V gene data show CDR1 as MNHEY and CDR2 as SVGAGI. V gave up 8 bases and J gave up 2 bases, with 15 bases separating them. The CDR3 loop spans 14 amino acids. The CDR3 region has the DNA TGTGCCAGCCACAGTGGACATCTACAAGAGACCCAGTACTTC. This encodes CASHSGHLQETQYF.

The V and J genes are TRBV7-6 and TRBJ2-7; the D gene is possibly TRBD2 (6 bases). The CDR3 spans 16 residues. Germline-derived CDR1 and CDR2 are SGHVS and FNYEAQ. Trimming left V 1 base short and J 0 bases short, with 13 bases between. As DNA, the CDR3 is TGTGCCAGCAGCTTAGTTGACGGGGGTAGCTCCTACGAGCAGTACTTC. As protein: CASSLVDGGSSYEQYF.

The chain couples TRBV6-6 to TRBJ2-5; 9 bases are shared with TRBD1. The CDR3 spans 14 residues. Trimming cost V 7 bases and J 1 base; bases outside gene matches: 4. Germline V gene sequence: CDR1 MNHNY, CDR2 SVGAGI (reference sequence). The DNA for the CDR3 is TGTGCCAGCAAGAAACAGGGGGCCCAAGAGACCCAGTACTTC. Amino acids: CASKKQGAQETQYF.

V gene TRBV6-4 combines with J gene TRBJ1-6; 7 bases agree with TRBD1. CDR3 length: 14 residues. V lost 11 bases and J lost 7; bases outside the gene matches: 11. Per germline, CDR1 MRHNA and CDR2 SNTAGT. CDR3 bases: TGTGCCGAACATGACAGGGACGGGAATTCACCCCTCCACTTT. The encoded protein is CAEHDRDGNSPLHF.

The chain is built from TRBV7-9 and TRBJ2-3; D remains ambiguous. Trimming pared 4 bases from V and 2 bases from J, leaving 16 bases between. Per the germline V gene, CDR1 is SEHNR and CDR2 is FQNEAQ (reference sequence). CDR3 length: 16 residues. The chain's CDR3 is CASSSVAGLDTDTQYF. CDR3 nucleotide sequence: TGTGCCAGCAGCTCAGTAGCCGGGCTCGACACAGATACGCAGTATTTT.

The CDR3 DNA reads as TGTGCCAGCAGTTACGGACAGGGCTTGAATGAGCAGTTCTTC. Amino acids: CASSYGQGLNEQFF. The chain uses TRBV27 and TRBJ2-1; 8 nucleotides match TRBD1. J lost 7 bases, V lost 4 bases, and 6 bases had no gene match. Germline assignment: CDR1 MNHEY and CDR2 SMNVEV (reference sequence). CDR3 length: 14 amino acids.

The chain links TRBV27 to TRBJ2-7, with 9 bases that match TRBD1. The CDR3 consists of 14 residues. With V trimmed by 4 bases and J by 1 base, 2 bases remained unmatched. From germline, CDR1 is MNHEY and CDR2 SMNVEV (reference sequence). This CDR3 is CASSYGTGSYEQYF. The CDR3 DNA reads as TGTGCCAGCAGTTACGGGACAGGGTCCTACGAGCAGTACTTC.

The chain links TRBV6-1 to TRBJ1-4; TRBD1 might be the D (5 bases). Trimming removed 3 bases at V and 0 bases at J, with 11 bases between. The CDR3 sequence is 16 residues long. The germline V gene encodes CDR1 MNHNS and CDR2 SASEGT. The DNA of the CDR3 is TGTGCCAGCAGTGATGGGGCCGTTGCAACTAATGAAAAACTGTTTTTT. It yields the protein CASSDGAVATNEKLFF.

The chain is built from TRBV6-1 and TRBJ2-7, with D possibly being TRBD1 (5 bases). Trimming took off 4 bases at V and 4 bases at J, with 8 bases between the two ends. CDR1 is MNHNS and CDR2 is SASEGT in the germline V gene. This CDR3 comprises 12 residues. CDR3 sequence (DNA): TGTGCCAGCAGTGGAGACAGATACGAGCAGTACTTC. It encodes CASSGDRYEQYF.

This chain uses TRBV6-5 with TRBJ2-2, with no clear D. V lost 6 bases, J lost 0 bases, and 8 bases lay in between. This CDR3 is 14 amino acids long. Germline CDR1 and CDR2: MNHEY and SVGAGI. The CDR3 sequence: CASRGISNTGELFF. As DNA, the CDR3 is TGTGCCAGCAGGGGGATCTCGAACACCGGGGAGCTGTTTTTT.

For this clone: This specimen includes other DNA sequences encoding the same CDR3. This chain joins TRBV27 and TRBJ2-7; the match to TRBD1 covers 7 bases. CDR3 length equals 13 residues. Germline CDR1 reads MNHEY; CDR2 reads SMNVEV (reference sequence). V lost 5 bases to trimming and J lost 2 bases; unmatched junction nucleotides: 3. CDR3 in DNA: TGTGCCAGCAGTCCCGGGACAGCCTACGAGCAGTACTTC. Its translation is CASSPGTAYEQYF.

This chain's CDR3 is CASRPNEGYEQYF. In DNA, the CDR3 is TGTGCCAGCCGGCCAAACGAAGGCTACGAGCAGTACTTC. This chain joins TRBV27 and TRBJ2-7; D remains unclear. This CDR3 is 13 amino acids long. V was cut by 8 bases and J by 3 bases, with 14 bases left in between. From germline, CDR1 is MNHEY and CDR2 SMNVEV (reference sequence).

This chain links TRBV7-6 with TRBJ2-7, with a weak D call TRBD1 (5 bases). The CDR3 consists of 13 residues. Trimming stripped 6 bases from V and 1 base from J, with 10 bases between. Germline V gene lookup returns CDR1 SGHVS and CDR2 FNYEAQ. CDR3 amino acids: CASSEQESYEQYF. The CDR3 DNA sequence: TGTGCCAGCAGTGAACAGGAGTCCTACGAGCAGTACTTC.

The chain couples TRBV6-4 to TRBJ2-1; the match to TRBD2 covers 11 bases. Germline lookup yields CDR1 MRHNA and CDR2 SNTAGT. V gave up 0 bases and J gave up 8 bases; unmatched junction bases: 6. The CDR3 runs to 16 residues. The CDR3 sequence: CASSDSASGGNDEQFF. The CDR3 nucleotides are TGTGCCAGCAGTGACTCGGCTAGCGGGGGGAATGATGAGCAGTTCTTC.

CDR3 region: CASSLLGTGPYEQYF. The CDR3 DNA is TGTGCCAGCAGCCTCCTCGGGACGGGGCCCTACGAGCAGTACTTC. The V gene is TRBV7-9, the J gene TRBJ2-7; TRBD1 or TRBD2 may be the D gene (5 bases each). The germline V and J ends were trimmed by 5 bases and 2 bases, with 16 bases remaining between them. The germline CDR1 and CDR2 sequences are SEHNR and FQNEAQ (reference sequence). This CDR3 comprises 15 residues.

The rearrangement links TRBV27 to TRBJ2-7, with 7 bases lining up with TRBD1. Germline V gene lookup returns CDR1 MNHEY and CDR2 SMNVEV (reference sequence). This CDR3 has 14 amino acids. J gave up 4 bases and V 6 bases, and 9 bases lay outside the gene matches. The DNA for the CDR3 is TGTGCCAGCAGGGTGACAGGGCTATGGTACGAGCAGTACTTC. Its translation is CASRVTGLWYEQYF.

As for this clone: At one end the junction does not follow the germline gene, possibly because of a read error. CDR3 sequence reads: CASSEGGRAQNIQYF. The DNA for the CDR3 is TGTGCCAGCAGTGAGGGGGGCAGAGCCCAAAACATTCAGTACTTC. V usage is TRBV5-6 and J usage is TRBJ2-4, with D tentatively TRBD1 or TRBD2 (6 bases each). Germline assignment: CDR1 SGHDT and CDR2 YYEEEE. This CDR3 spans 15 amino acids.

This rearrangement joins TRBV5-1 to TRBJ2-3; TRBD2 is a possible D gene (6 bases). Trimming removed 0 bases at V and 5 bases at J, with 16 bases between. The germline CDR1 and CDR2 sequences are SGHRS and YFSETQ. The CDR3 sequence is 16 residues long. For the CDR3, the DNA is TGCGCCAGCAGCTTGGGATGGGGTCTGGAGGGAGATACGCAGTATTTT. Translation gives CASSLGWGLEGDTQYF.

The CDR3 DNA is TGTGCCTGGAGTTTGGCAGGGGAGGGAGGCGCCTATGGCTACACCTTC. Protein: CAWSLAGEGGAYGYTF. The V gene is TRBV30, the J gene TRBJ1-2; D perhaps matches TRBD1 (6 bases). Per the germline V gene, CDR1 is GTSNPN and CDR2 is SVGIG (reference sequence). Trimming took off 2 bases at V and 4 bases at J, with 20 bases between the two ends. The length of the CDR3 is 16 residues.

The chain has TRBV6-1 and TRBJ1-5, with a weak D call TRBD1 (6 bases). The V end was cut by 5 bases, the J end by 0 bases, with 11 bases between. Germline loops: CDR1 MNHNS, CDR2 SASEGT. The CDR3 is made up of 15 amino acids. The CDR3 spells CASSFGQFSNQPQHF. The CDR3 DNA is TGTGCCAGCAGTTTCGGACAGTTTAGCAATCAGCCCCAGCATTTT.

V usage is TRBV11-2 and J usage is TRBJ1-2, with TRBD1 matching over 8 bases. The CDR3 sequence is 13 residues long. Germline V lookup: CDR1 SGHAT, CDR2 FQNNGV. J lost 4 bases, V lost 5 bases, and 3 bases had no gene match. The CDR3 reads CASSDGTGYGYTF. In DNA, the CDR3 is TGTGCCAGCAGCGACGGGACAGGCTATGGCTACACCTTC.

This clone was counted a single time. The V call is TRBV27, the J call TRBJ1-1; D unclear. Trimming stripped 7 bases from V and 1 base from J, with 10 bases between. The CDR3 length is 13 residues. Per germline, CDR1 MNHEY and CDR2 SMNVEV (reference sequence). CDR3 in DNA: TGTGCCAGCAAAACTTACGGGAACACTGAAGCTTTCTTT. It codes for CASKTYGNTEAFF.